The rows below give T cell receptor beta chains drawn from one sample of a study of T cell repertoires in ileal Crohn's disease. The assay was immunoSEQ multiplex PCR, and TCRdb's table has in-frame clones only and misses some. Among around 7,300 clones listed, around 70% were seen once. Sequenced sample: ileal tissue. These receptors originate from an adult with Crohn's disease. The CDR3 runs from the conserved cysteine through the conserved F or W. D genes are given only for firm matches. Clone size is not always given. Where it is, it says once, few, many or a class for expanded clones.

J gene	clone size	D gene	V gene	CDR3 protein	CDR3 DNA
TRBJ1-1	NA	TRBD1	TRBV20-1	CSAYRGQEAFF	TGCAGTGCCTACAGGGGGCAAGAGGCTTTCTTT
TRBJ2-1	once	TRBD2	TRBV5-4	CASSPGGALAGKGNEQFF	TGTGCCAGCAGCCCTGGAGGGGCGCTAGCGGGAAAAGGGAATGAGCAGTTCTTC
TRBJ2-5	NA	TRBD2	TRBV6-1	CASSAGLAGVQETQYF	TGTGCCAGCAGTGCCGGACTAGCGGGAGTTCAAGAGACCCAGTACTTC
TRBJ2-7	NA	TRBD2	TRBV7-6	CASSLGGGGPYEQYF	TGTGCCAGCAGCTTAGGGGGCGGGGGTCCTTACGAGCAGTACTTC
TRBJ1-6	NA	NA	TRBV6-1	CASSEGLRRGSPLHF	TGTGCCAGCAGTGAAGGGTTACGCCGTGGCTCACCCCTCCACTTT
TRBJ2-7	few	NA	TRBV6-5	CASSTPGGSSYEQYF	TGTGCCAGCAGTACCCCTGGCGGAAGCTCCTACGAGCAGTACTTC
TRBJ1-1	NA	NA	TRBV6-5	CASSSPRENTEAFF	TGTGCCAGCAGTTCCCCTCGAGAGAACACTGAAGCTTTCTTT
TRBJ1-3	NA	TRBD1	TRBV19	CASSILQGAYGNTIYF	TGTGCCAGTAGTATCCTCCAGGGGGCTTACGGAAACACCATATATTTT
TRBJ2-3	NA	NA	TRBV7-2	CASSPGTVFTDTQYF	TGTGCCAGCAGCCCTGGGACTGTTTTTACAGATACGCAGTATTTT
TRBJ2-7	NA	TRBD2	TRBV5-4	CASSLGAGGAYEQYF	TGTGCCAGCAGCTTGGGGGCGGGGGGAGCCTACGAGCAGTACTTC
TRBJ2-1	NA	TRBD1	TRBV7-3	CASSLRPGTGKSGNEQFF	TGTGCCAGCAGCCTTCGTCCCGGGACAGGGAAAAGCGGCAATGAGCAGTTCTTC
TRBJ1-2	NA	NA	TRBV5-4	CASSLEAGGYGYTF	TGTGCCAGCAGCTTGGAGGCGGGAGGCTATGGCTACACCTTC
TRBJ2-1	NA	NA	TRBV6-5	CASSYDPGSYNEQFF	TGTGCCAGCAGTTACGACCCAGGCTCCTACAATGAGCAGTTCTTC
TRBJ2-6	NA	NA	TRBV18	CASLSGANVLTF	TGTGCCAGCCTCTCTGGGGCCAACGTCCTGACTTTC
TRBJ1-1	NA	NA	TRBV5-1	CASSSAGSGTEAFF	TGCGCCAGCAGCTCGGCGGGCAGTGGCACTGAAGCTTTCTTT
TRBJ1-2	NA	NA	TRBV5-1	CASSLDRTNYGYTF	TGCGCCAGCAGCTTGGACAGGACTAACTATGGCTACACCTTC
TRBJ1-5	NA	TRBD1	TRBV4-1	CASSPATGASNQPQHF	TGCGCCAGCAGCCCAGCGACAGGGGCTAGCAATCAGCCCCAGCATTTT
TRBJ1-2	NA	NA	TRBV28	CASSSLRGRDNYGYTF	TGTGCCAGCAGTTCCCTCCGGGGGAGGGATAACTATGGCTACACCTTC
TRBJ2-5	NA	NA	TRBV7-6	CASTLQGNGQETQYF	TGTGCCAGCACCTTACAGGGTAACGGGCAAGAGACCCAGTACTTC
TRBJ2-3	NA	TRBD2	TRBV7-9	CASSFLAGGQDTQYF	TGTGCCAGCAGCTTCCTAGCGGGGGGGCAAGATACGCAGTATTTT
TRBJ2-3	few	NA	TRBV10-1	CASSESQNTQYF	TGCGCCAGCAGTGAGTCCCAGAATACGCAGTATTTT
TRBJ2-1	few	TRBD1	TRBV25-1	CASSTRQGSEQFF	TGTGCCAGCAGTACCCGACAGGGAAGTGAGCAGTTCTTC
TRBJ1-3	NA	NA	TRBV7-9	CASSLGQPGGGNTIYF	TGTGCCAGCAGCTTAGGACAACCGGGGGGCGGAAACACCATATATTTT
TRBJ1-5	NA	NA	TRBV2	CASGRGGSNQPQHF	TGTGCCAGCGGTCGAGGAGGGAGCAATCAGCCCCAGCATTTT
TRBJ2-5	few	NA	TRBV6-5	CASSSGYQETQYF	TGTGCCAGCAGTTCCGGGTACCAAGAGACCCAGTACTTC
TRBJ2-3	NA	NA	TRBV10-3	CAISVGGTTDTQYF	TGTGCCATCAGTGTAGGCGGGACGACAGATACGCAGTATTTT
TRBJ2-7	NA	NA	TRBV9	CASSVDPGEEQYF	TGTGCCAGCAGCGTAGACCCCGGGGAGGAGCAGTACTTC
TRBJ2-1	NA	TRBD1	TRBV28	CASSTGTGGLAEQFF	TGTGCCAGCAGCACCGGGACAGGGGGCCTAGCTGAGCAGTTCTTC
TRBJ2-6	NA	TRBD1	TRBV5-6	CASSLSGQGASGANVLTF	TGTGCCAGCAGCCTTTCTGGACAGGGGGCTAGTGGGGCCAACGTCCTGACTTTC
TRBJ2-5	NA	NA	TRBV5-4	CASSLGSASEETQYF	TGTGCCAGCAGCTTGGGGTCAGCGAGCGAAGAGACCCAGTACTTC
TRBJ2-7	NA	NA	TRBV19	CATRGGSSYEQYF	TGTGCCACTCGAGGGGGTTCCTCCTACGAGCAGTACTTC
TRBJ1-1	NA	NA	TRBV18	CASDPGSYTEAFF	TGTGCCAGCGACCCGGGGTCGTACACTGAAGCTTTCTTT
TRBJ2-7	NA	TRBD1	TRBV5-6	CASSGWGITGGGEQYF	TGTGCCAGCAGCGGGTGGGGGATCACAGGGGGCGGCGAGCAGTACTTC
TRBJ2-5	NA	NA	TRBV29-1	CSVYQETQYF	TGCAGCGTCTACCAAGAGACCCAGTACTTC
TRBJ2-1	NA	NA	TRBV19	CASSIRSYNEQFF	TGTGCCAGTAGTATCCGCAGCTACAATGAGCAGTTCTTC
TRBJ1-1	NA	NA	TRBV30	CAWIKQGTTFGTEAFF	TGTGCCTGGATCAAACAGGGAACGACTTTTGGGACTGAAGCTTTCTTT
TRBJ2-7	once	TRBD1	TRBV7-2	CASRRSRDSYEQYF	TGTGCCAGCAGGCGATCCCGGGACAGCTACGAGCAGTACTTC
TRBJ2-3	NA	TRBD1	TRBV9	CASSESGQRQDTQYF	TGTGCCAGCAGCGAGTCGGGACAGCGACAAGATACGCAGTATTTT
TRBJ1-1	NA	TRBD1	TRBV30	CAWRAGGATTEAFF	TGTGCCTGGAGGGCAGGGGGCGCGACCACTGAAGCTTTCTTT
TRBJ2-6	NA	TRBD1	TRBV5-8	CASSLETGTGANVLTF	TGTGCCAGCAGCCTGGAGACAGGGACTGGGGCCAACGTCCTGACTTTC
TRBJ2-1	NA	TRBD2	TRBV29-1	CSVDVGLVDNEQFF	TGCAGCGTTGATGTGGGACTAGTCGACAATGAGCAGTTCTTC
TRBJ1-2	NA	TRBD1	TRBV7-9	CASSSYDRASYGYTF	TGTGCCAGCAGCTCATACGACAGGGCCTCCTATGGCTACACCTTC
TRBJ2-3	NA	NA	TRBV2	CASSEGASGTDTQYF	TGTGCCAGCAGTGAGGGGGCAAGTGGCACAGATACGCAGTATTTT
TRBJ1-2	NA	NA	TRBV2	CASSENRNYGYTF	TGTGCCAGCAGTGAAAACAGGAACTATGGCTACACCTTC
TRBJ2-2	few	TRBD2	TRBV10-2	CASSAGGQSGELFF	TGCGCCAGCAGCGCGGGGGGGCAGAGCGGGGAGCTGTTTTTT
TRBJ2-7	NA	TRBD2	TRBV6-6	CASSYSMGGGEQYF	TGTGCCAGCAGTTACTCGATGGGGGGGGGCGAGCAGTACTTC